Detailed here is one T cell receptor beta chain. This sample is part of a study of blood T cell repertoires in COVID-19. Overall study: Spain, Italy and the United States supplied samples that represented acute and convalescent COVID-19. T cells, B-cell-depleted T cells, or PBMCs supplied cDNA or gDNA.

This CDR3 contains 19 residues. Unmatched junction bases numbered 14, after V lost 1 base and J lost 2 bases. Germline loops: CDR1 SGHTA, CDR2 FQGNSA. In the original analysis: Researchers report that nucleated cell counts were estimated from reference gene primer amplification. Repertoires were generated with immunoSEQ multiplex PCR, while TCRdb's copy carries only in-frame clones and drops some. From that table come the V and J calls and clone size; the DNA was used to work out D and trimming. The data show some 370,000 clones, about 89% seen once. The sample consisted of peripheral blood. The genes are TRBV7-2 and TRBJ2-1; the match to TRBD1 covers 7 bases. The receptor was isolated from a man aged 40-49 years with acute or convalescent COVID-19. As DNA, the CDR3 is TGTGCCAGCAGCTTAGTGGGAATTTTGACAGGGATCACCTACAATGAGCAGTTCTTC. It is translated as CASSLVGILTGITYNEQFF.